This TCR beta chain was observed in a study of blood T cell repertoires in COVID-19. Turning to the study itself: Researchers got acute and convalescent COVID-19 samples from the United States, Italy and Spain.

Sequencing used immunoSEQ multiplex PCR; TCRdb keeps in-frame clones, though not all of them. The table has around 130,000 clones, roughly four fifths seen once. This CDR3 has 15 amino acids. J gave up 2 bases and V 5 bases, and 7 bases lay outside the gene matches. CDR1 and CDR2 (germline): LNHDA, SQIVND (reference sequence). This chain connects TRBV19 to TRBJ2-3, with TRBD1 identical over 7 bases. Sequences were obtained from peripheral blood. This receptor was taken from a human donor in a cohort sampled during active COVID-19. The CDR3, as DNA: TGTGCCAGTAGTCCTCAGGGGGAACCCACAGATACGCAGTATTTT. It codes for CASSPQGEPTDTQYF.